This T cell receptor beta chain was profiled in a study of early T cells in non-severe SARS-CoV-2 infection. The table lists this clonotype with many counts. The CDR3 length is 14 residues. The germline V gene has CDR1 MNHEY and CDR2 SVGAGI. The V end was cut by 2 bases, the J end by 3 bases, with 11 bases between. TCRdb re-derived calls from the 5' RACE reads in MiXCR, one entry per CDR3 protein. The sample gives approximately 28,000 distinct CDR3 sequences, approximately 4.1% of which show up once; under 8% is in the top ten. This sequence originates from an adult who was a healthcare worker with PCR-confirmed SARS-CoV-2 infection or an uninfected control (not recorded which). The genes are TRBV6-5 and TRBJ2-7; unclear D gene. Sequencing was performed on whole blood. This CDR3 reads CASSYAVGYYEQYF. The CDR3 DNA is TGTGCCAGCAGTTACGCCGTGGGCTACTACGAGCAGTACTTC.